Listed below are T cell receptor beta chains from one sample, sequenced in a study of cytomegalovirus exposure and HLA in healthy donors. Clones were read by immunoSEQ multiplex PCR, and TCRdb kept only the in-frame ones, dropping some. The repertoire holds over 110,000 clones, with 80% as singletons. What was sequenced was PBMCs. Receptors originate from a man aged 40-49 years in good health and CMV-seronegative. The CDR3 runs from the conserved cysteine through the conserved F or W. D genes are given only for firm matches. Expanded clones get a size class; other rows say once, few or many, or leave the size out.

TRBJ2-2 | TRBV13 | NA | NA | CASSLGQGGELFF
TRBJ2-6 | TRBV2 | TRBD1 | NA | CASSDRTSEANVLTF
TRBJ1-4 | TRBV6-1 | TRBD1 | few | CASSVARTGNEKLFF
TRBJ1-4 | TRBV4-1 | TRBD1 | NA | CASSQGGTGNEKLFF
TRBJ2-5 | TRBV6-5 | NA | NA | CASRGTGGRGTQYF
TRBJ1-1 | TRBV5-1 | NA | few | CASSRGQNTEAFF
TRBJ1-1 | TRBV6-5 | TRBD1 | few | CASSLGQGAAEAFF
TRBJ2-7 | TRBV7-2 | NA | NA | CASSLGVLRGSSYEQYF
TRBJ2-1 | TRBV12-5 | TRBD2 | once | CASGLRLAGVSYNEQFF
TRBJ2-2 | TRBV6-5 | TRBD2 | NA | CASSPGLAGGRELFF
TRBJ1-1 | TRBV6-5 | NA | NA | CASRTTGTAEAFF
TRBJ1-2 | TRBV19 | TRBD1 | NA | CASSGRKGARYGYTF
TRBJ1-5 | TRBV18 | NA | NA | CASSPPSRGRNQPQHF
TRBJ1-2 | TRBV19 | TRBD1 | NA | CASSSRARQGTNYGYTF
TRBJ2-3 | TRBV25-1 | NA | NA | CASSGDREWDTQYF
TRBJ2-5 | TRBV5-3 | TRBD2 | NA | CARFPGLAGGRQETQYF
TRBJ2-2 | TRBV5-4 | TRBD2 | NA | CASSPGLAGVAGELFF
TRBJ2-7 | TRBV5-6 | TRBD2 | NA | CASVSGRGYDEQYF
TRBJ2-5 | TRBV10-2 | NA | NA | CASMRPRETQYF
TRBJ1-1 | TRBV6-5 | NA | NA | CASRPGGAEGTEAFF
TRBJ2-2 | TRBV9 | NA | NA | CASSVDPLPGELFF
TRBJ1-1 | TRBV28 | TRBD1 | NA | CASRTGWPAEAFF
TRBJ1-2 | TRBV5-8 | NA | NA | CASSTALGRLYGYTF
TRBJ1-2 | TRBV5-1 | TRBD1 | few | CASSRDRGLRGYTF
TRBJ1-3 | TRBV29-1 | TRBD1 | NA | CSVGQGSGNTIYF
TRBJ2-7 | TRBV5-5 | TRBD1 | NA | CASSLGQGAYEQYF